Only a few counts were recorded for the clone carrying this T cell receptor beta chain. What it binds is unknown. The data belong to a study of identical twins. Healthy Caucasians alone served as donors. Trimming stripped 2 bases from V and 6 bases from J, with 17 bases between. The germline gives CDR1 SGHTA, CDR2 FQGTGA. There are 16 residues in the CDR3. cDNA molecules carried unique molecular identifiers, and template switching added a universal primer site. Via MiXCR, TCRdb re-called the 5' RACE reads, giving one row per CDR3 protein. The top ten clones hold 1.5% to 2% of a sample with about 810,000 distinct CDR3 sequences, roughly an eighth of them seen once. Findings and caveats of the study: Insertion counts were lower in abundant cord blood beta clonotypes, a trend that memory repertoires did not show. Zero-insertion analyses were open to partial confounding by invariant MAIT and iNKT cells.

These data also featured in a second study, about yellow fever vaccine responses in identical twins.

Sequencing input: PBMCs. The receptor comes from a woman aged 18-35 years in good health. The rearrangement joins TRBV7-3 to TRBJ2-1; TRBD2 is a possible D gene (6 bases). The CDR3 nucleotides are TGTGCCAGCAGCTTATGGGGTCGGGAGTCTCTCAATGAGCAGTTCTTC. Its protein is CASSLWGRESLNEQFF.